What follows are 22 T cell receptor beta chains derived from one specimen sequenced in a study of radiation and T cells in renal cell carcinoma. TCRdb's table, derived via immunoSEQ multiplex PCR, lists solely in-frame clones and lacks some. Among tens of thousands of clones, 75% to 85% were seen once, and the ten largest hold 31%. The time point here: baseline pretreatment blood. Treatment reported: 15 Gy SBRT to primary tumor, nephrectomy 4 weeks later. This specimen consisted of blood, obtained from a patient whose treatment included radiotherapy and nephrectomy. The receptors were sampled from a woman between 65 and 79 years old with renal cell carcinoma.

This chain connects TRBV10-1 to TRBJ1-2, with 8 nucleotides matching TRBD1. Per germline, CDR1 WNHNN and CDR2 SYGVQD (reference sequence). After removal of 3 bases from V and 2 bases from J, the junction contained 8 bases not matched to a gene. This CDR3 has 16 residues. CDR3 bases: TGCGCCAGCAGTGAAATGACAGGGGAGGGGAACTATGGCTACACCTTC. Translated: CASSEMTGEGNYGYTF.

The J gene is TRBJ2-3, the V gene TRBV6-1; possibly TRBD2 for D (6 bases). Deletions cut 6 bases from V and 4 bases from J, with 11 bases between. Germline lookup yields CDR1 MNHNS and CDR2 SASEGT. CDR3 length equals 13 residues. DNA for the CDR3: TGTGCCAGCAGGCGGGACTCTTCAGATACGCAGTATTTT. Its translation: CASRRDSSDTQYF.

The chain combines TRBV10-3 with TRBJ2-1; TRBD2 matches at 11 bases. The CDR3 is made up of 22 amino acids. Trimming took 0 bases from V and 2 from J; bases not matched to a gene: 18. Germline CDR1 reads ENHRY; CDR2 reads SYGVKD. CDR3 bases: TGTGCCATCAGTGAGTCCCTAGAACTAGCGGGAGAATGGGGGGAACCCTACAATGAGCAGTTCTTC. Protein sequence: CAISESLELAGEWGEPYNEQFF.

Only one count was recorded for this clone. The chain couples TRBV7-9 to TRBJ2-7; TRBD2 matches at 7 bases. The CDR3 runs to 14 residues. The V and J ends lost 4 bases and 0 bases, in that order; junction bases with no gene match: 3. In germline, CDR1 is SEHNR, CDR2 FQNEAQ (reference sequence). The CDR3 region has the DNA TGTGCCAGCAGCTCCGGGGGGTCCTCCTACGAGCAGTACTTC. Translated: CASSSGGSSYEQYF. Filled out from reference TRBV7-9 and TRBJ2-7, the complete variable domain reads DTGVSQNPRHKITKRGQNVTFRCDPISEHNRLYWYRQTLGQGPEFLTYFQNEAQLEKSRLLSDRFSAERPKGSFSTLEIQRTEQGDSAMYLCASSSGGSSYEQYFGPGTRLTVT.

The chain carries TRBV6-5 and TRBJ1-1; D not resolved. Germline CDR1 reads MNHEY; CDR2 reads SVGAGI. Trimming took off 2 bases at V and 4 bases at J, with 5 bases between the two ends. This CDR3 is built from 12 residues. CDR3 nucleotides: TGTGCCAGCAGTTACGAGGGCACTGAAGCTTTCTTT. As protein: CASSYEGTEAFF.

This clone was seen only a few times. The rearrangement links TRBV5-6 to TRBJ1-2; D gene uncertain. Germline CDR1 is SGHDT and CDR2 is YYEEEE. CDR3 length equals 11 residues. V was pared by 1 base and J by 9 bases, with 7 bases between. The CDR3 DNA reads as TGTGCCAGCAGCTTGTGGGAGAGCTACACCTTC. Its translation is CASSLWESYTF. Together with reference TRBV5-6 and TRBJ1-2, the CDR3 gives the full variable domain: DAGVTQSPTHLIKTRGQQVTLRCSPKSGHDTVSWYQQALGQGPQFIFQYYEEEERQRGNFPDRFSGHQFPNYSSELNVNALLLGDSALYLCASSLWESYTFGSGTRLTVV.

The rearrangement uses TRBV6-1 and TRBJ2-7; D not certain. CDR1 MNHNS and CDR2 SASEGT come from the germline V gene. The CDR3 is made up of 14 amino acids. V lost 2 bases and J 6 bases, leaving 14 bases between the germline ends. CDR3 nucleotide sequence: TGTGCCAGCAGTGAACTCTTGGATGCATCCGAGCAGTACTTC. Its translation: CASSELLDASEQYF.

The chain couples TRBV5-1 to TRBJ2-1, with 10 bases lining up with TRBD1. Trimming cost V 5 bases and J 6 bases; bases outside gene matches: 5. CDR1 SGHRS and CDR2 YFSETQ come from the germline V gene. This CDR3 comprises 14 residues. For the CDR3, the DNA is TGCGCCAGCAGGGGGACAGGGGCTCGCAATGAGCAGTTCTTC. It encodes CASRGTGARNEQFF.

V usage is TRBV10-3 and J usage is TRBJ2-7; D uncertain. The CDR3 covers 13 residues. V was trimmed by 0 bases and J by 3 bases, leaving 6 bases between them. The germline V gene encodes CDR1 ENHRY and CDR2 SYGVKD. CDR3 DNA: TGTGCCATCAGTGAGTCGTTGGGCTACGAGCAGTACTTC. Translation gives CAISESLGYEQYF.

The V and J genes are TRBV5-5 and TRBJ2-6; D gene uncertain. CDR1 and CDR2 from the germline V gene are SGHKS and YYEKEE (reference sequence). The CDR3 contains 15 residues. V gave up 0 bases and J gave up 0 bases, with 4 bases separating them. Here the CDR3 reads CASSLASSGANVLTF. Here the CDR3 DNA reads TGTGCCAGCAGCTTGGCTTCCTCTGGGGCCAACGTCCTGACTTTC.

The chain combines TRBV18 with TRBJ1-2; D is perhaps TRBD1 (5 bases). The CDR3 spans 14 residues. CDR1 is KGHSH and CDR2 is LQKENI in the germline V gene. Trimming left V 3 bases short and J 4 bases short, with 12 bases between. DNA for the CDR3: TGTGCCAGCTCACCGGGACTCGGGGGCTATGGCTACACCTTC. Its protein product is CASSPGLGGYGYTF.

With regard to this clone: Other DNA sequences in this specimen translate into the identical CDR3. The chain joins TRBV5-6 to TRBJ2-5; no clear D gene. Between the trimmed V and J ends, which lost 0 bases and 5 bases, there was a span of 5 bases. In germline, CDR1 is SGHDT, CDR2 YYEEEE. The CDR3 contains 12 residues. CDR3 DNA sequence: TGTGCCAGCAGCTTGGTCGGGGAGACCCAGTACTTC. Protein product: CASSLVGETQYF.

The rearrangement links TRBV29-1 to TRBJ1-1, with no clear D. CDR3 size: 14 residues. Trimming took off 0 bases at V and 0 bases at J, with 8 bases between the two ends. From germline, CDR1 is SQVTM and CDR2 ANQGSEA. The DNA of the CDR3 is TGCAGCGTTGAAGACGGCGGTCTGAACACTGAAGCTTTCTTT. Encoded protein: CSVEDGGLNTEAFF.

This chain joins TRBV5-1 and TRBJ2-7; 11 nucleotides align to TRBD1. CDR3 size: 14 residues. Per the germline V gene, CDR1 is SGHRS and CDR2 is YFSETQ. V gave up 0 bases and J gave up 5 bases; unmatched junction bases: 1. CDR3 protein: CASSLGTGGDEQYF. DNA of the CDR3: TGCGCCAGCAGCTTGGGGACAGGGGGCGACGAGCAGTACTTC.

This chain uses TRBV4-1 with TRBJ2-4; TRBD2 matches 11 bases. The ends lost 0 bases at V and 0 bases at J; junction bases unmatched: 7. The CDR3 length is 19 residues. Looked up from germline, CDR1 is MGHRA and CDR2 is YSYEKL. The CDR3, as DNA: TGCGCCAGCAGCCAAGATCGGCTAGCGGGGGGACTAGCCAAAAACATTCAGTACTTC. This sequence encodes CASSQDRLAGGLAKNIQYF.

The chain joins TRBV5-5 to TRBJ2-7, with 7 bases matching TRBD1. V dropped 5 bases and J dropped 2; count of bases not matched to a gene: 10. Germline V gives CDR1 SGHKS, CDR2 YYEKEE (reference sequence). This CDR3 is 15 amino acids long. In DNA form, the CDR3 reads TGTGCCAGCAGACCTAGACAGGGCCCCACCTACGAGCAGTACTTC. It encodes CASRPRQGPTYEQYF.

The chain links TRBV7-9 to TRBJ1-1, with a tentative D call TRBD1 (5 bases). Germline loops: CDR1 SEHNR, CDR2 FQNEAQ (reference sequence). The V end was cut by 1 base, the J end by 6 bases, with 12 bases between. CDR3 size: 14 residues. Here the CDR3 DNA reads TGTGCCAGCAGCTTAGTGGGGGGTGTATCTGAAGCTTTCTTT. Protein sequence: CASSLVGGVSEAFF.

This sequence joins TRBV5-1 and TRBJ1-1; D is perhaps TRBD1 (5 bases). This CDR3 is built from 17 residues. With 2 bases removed from V and 0 bases from J, the gap between germline ends came to 17 bases. Germline loops: CDR1 SGHRS, CDR2 YFSETQ. CDR3 sequence reads: CASSFTGPGGMNTEAFF. In DNA form, the CDR3 reads TGCGCCAGCAGCTTCACAGGCCCCGGGGGGATGAACACTGAAGCTTTCTTT.

The genes are TRBV4-1 and TRBJ2-1; D remains ambiguous. The CDR3 totals 15 residues. The V end lost 1 base, the J end lost 5 bases, and 12 bases lay between the germline ends. The germline V gene encodes CDR1 MGHRA and CDR2 YSYEKL. Written as DNA, the CDR3 is TGCGCCAGCAGCCAAGCGGCAATGTGGAACAATGAGCAGTTCTTC. Translated, it gives CASSQAAMWNNEQFF.

This clone was counted once. The J gene is TRBJ2-1, the V gene TRBV10-3, with 9 positions matching TRBD2. With 7 bases clipped from V and 3 bases from J, the junction kept 1 base outside the gene matches. Germline-derived CDR1 and CDR2 are ENHRY and SYGVKD. This CDR3 is 13 amino acids long. CDR3 nucleotide sequence: TGTGCCATCACTAGCGGGGACTACAATGAGCAGTTCTTC. Translated, it gives CAITSGDYNEQFF.

V and J are TRBV5-4 and TRBJ2-1; TRBD1 or TRBD2 may be the D gene (5 bases each). Germline CDR1 is SGHNT and CDR2 is YYREEE (reference sequence). CDR3 length: 15 amino acids. V gave up 2 bases and J gave up 0 bases, with 9 bases separating them. CDR3 DNA: TGTGCCAGCAGCTTCGCAGGGAGCTCCTACAATGAGCAGTTCTTC. Its protein product is CASSFAGSSYNEQFF.

This sequence joins TRBV5-8 and TRBJ1-3; D remains ambiguous. Per germline, CDR1 SGHTS and CDR2 YDEGEE. Between the trimmed V and J ends, which lost 1 base and 4 bases, there was a span of 9 bases. This CDR3 contains 14 residues. The DNA of the CDR3 is TGTGCCAGCAGCTTGCGATTGAGAGGAAACACCATATATTTT. It yields the protein CASSLRLRGNTIYF.